This note documents a single TCR beta chain sequence. The antigen is unknown. The source of the sample is a study of response to subunit inactivated influenza vaccine. Study outcomes and limitations: Each seasonal influenza vaccination, the authors suggested, recruits few new T cells.

TCRdb ran MiXCR on the RT-PCR reads and lists one entry per CDR3 protein. The data hold some 300,000 distinct CDR3 sequences, with approximately 20% observed a single time. The sequenced sample was PBMCs from blood, obtained about 20 months after vaccination. The TCR comes from a man aged 50 to 69 who received an inactivated influenza vaccine.

CDR3 region: CSARDYQGEDEQYF. CDR3 bases: TGCAGTGCTAGAGATTACCAGGGAGAGGACGAGCAGTACTTC. This chain connects TRBV20-1 to TRBJ2-7; D may correspond to TRBD1 or TRBD2 (5 bases each). CDR1 DFQATT and CDR2 SNEGSKA come from the germline V gene (reference sequence). The CDR3 spans 14 residues. The germline V and J ends were trimmed by 0 bases and 5 bases, with 14 bases remaining between them.